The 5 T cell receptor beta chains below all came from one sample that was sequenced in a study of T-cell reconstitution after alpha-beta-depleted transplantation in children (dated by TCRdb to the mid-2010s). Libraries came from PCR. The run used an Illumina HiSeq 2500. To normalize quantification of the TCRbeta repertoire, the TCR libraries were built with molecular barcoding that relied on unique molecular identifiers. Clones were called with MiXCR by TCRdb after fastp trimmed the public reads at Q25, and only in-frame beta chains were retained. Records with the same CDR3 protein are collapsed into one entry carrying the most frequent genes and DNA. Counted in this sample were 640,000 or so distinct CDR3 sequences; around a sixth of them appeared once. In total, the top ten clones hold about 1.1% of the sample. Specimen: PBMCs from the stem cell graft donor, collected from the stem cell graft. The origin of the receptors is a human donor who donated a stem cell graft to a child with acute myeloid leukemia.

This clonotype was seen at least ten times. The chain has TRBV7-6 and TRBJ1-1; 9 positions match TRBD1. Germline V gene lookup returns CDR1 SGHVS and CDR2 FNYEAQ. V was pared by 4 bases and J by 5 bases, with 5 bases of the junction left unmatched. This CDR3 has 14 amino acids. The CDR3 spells CASSSGQGRTEAFF. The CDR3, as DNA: TGTGCCAGCAGCTCCGGACAGGGGCGGACTGAAGCTTTCTTT.

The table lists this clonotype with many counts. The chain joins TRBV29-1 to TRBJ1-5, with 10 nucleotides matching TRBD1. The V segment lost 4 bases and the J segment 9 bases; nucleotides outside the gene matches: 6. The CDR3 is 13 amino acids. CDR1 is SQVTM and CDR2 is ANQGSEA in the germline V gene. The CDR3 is CSVGDRGRGPQHF. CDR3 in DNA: TGCAGCGTTGGGGACAGGGGACGTGGGCCCCAGCATTTT.

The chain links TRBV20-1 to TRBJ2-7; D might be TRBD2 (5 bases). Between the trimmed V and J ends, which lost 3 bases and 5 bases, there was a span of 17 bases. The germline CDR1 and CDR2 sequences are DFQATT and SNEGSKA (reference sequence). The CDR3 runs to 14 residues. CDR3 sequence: CSASRSSLRDEQYF. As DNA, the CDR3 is TGCAGTGCTAGCCGCTCTAGCCTAAGGGACGAGCAGTACTTC.

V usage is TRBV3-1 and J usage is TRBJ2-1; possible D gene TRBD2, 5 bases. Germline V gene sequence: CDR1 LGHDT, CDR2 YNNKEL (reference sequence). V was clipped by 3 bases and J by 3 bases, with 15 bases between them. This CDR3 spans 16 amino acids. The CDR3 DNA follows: TGTGCCAGCAGCCATCGGGGTGGAGGAGGCTACAATGAGCAGTTCTTC. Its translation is CASSHRGGGGYNEQFF.

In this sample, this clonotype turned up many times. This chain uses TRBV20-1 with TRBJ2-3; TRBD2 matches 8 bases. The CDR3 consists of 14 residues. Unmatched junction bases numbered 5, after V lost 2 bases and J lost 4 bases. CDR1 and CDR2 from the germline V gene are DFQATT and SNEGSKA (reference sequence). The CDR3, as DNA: TGCAGTGCTAGAAAGGGACTAGGGTCAGATACGCAGTATTTT. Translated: CSARKGLGSDTQYF.